This T cell receptor beta chain derives from a study of shared clonotypes between healthy human individuals. The V end was cut by 5 bases, the J end by 4 bases, with 15 bases between. Germline V gene lookup returns CDR1 SEHNR and CDR2 FQNEAQ (reference sequence). CDR3 length: 14 amino acids. Produced via immunoSEQ multiplex PCR; TCRdb's table is partial and in-frame only. Found here are 700,000 to 950,000 clones, about 96% of them singletons; the top ten hold under 0.25%. It was CD45RO-negative cells, positively selected for CCR7, that made up naive CD8 cells, with terminally differentiated effector memory CD45RA+ cells excluded.

The source is a man younger than 40 in good health. This sequence joins TRBV7-9 and TRBJ2-7, with D tentatively TRBD2 (5 bases). The specimen was naive CD8+ T cells sorted from blood. CDR3 coding DNA: TGTGCCAGCAGCCCCGGGCTAGCCCCATACGAGCAGTACTTC. It specifies CASSPGLAPYEQYF.